A single sample gave rise to the 8 T cell receptor beta chains below, sequenced in a study of control samples from healthy donors and cancer patients. Generated by immunoSEQ multiplex PCR, the TCRdb table keeps only in-frame clones and is missing some. The sample records some 100,000 clones, about nine tenths being singletons. The sample taken for sequencing was blood. These receptors came from a human donor in good health. The donor label of this sample is uncertain.

The V gene is TRBV6-1, the J gene TRBJ1-4; D is perhaps TRBD1 (6 bases). This CDR3 spans 18 amino acids. V was shortened by 1 base and J by 0 bases, with 15 bases between the two germline ends. Germline V gene sequence: CDR1 MNHNS, CDR2 SASEGT. The CDR3 nucleotides read TGTGCCAGCAGTGAAGTTCTGGGGGCGGCTGCAACTAATGAAAAACTGTTTTTT. It encodes CASSEVLGAAATNEKLFF.

There are many counts of this clone. The chain employs TRBV7-9 and TRBJ1-3; D not resolved. The CDR3 totals 15 residues. Germline assignment: CDR1 SEHNR and CDR2 FQNEAQ (reference sequence). Trimming took off 2 bases at V and 0 bases at J, with 8 bases between the two ends. CDR3 DNA: TGTGCCAGCAGCTTAACTAAAGACTCTGGAAACACCATATATTTT. Amino acid sequence: CASSLTKDSGNTIYF.

The rearrangement links TRBV19 to TRBJ1-5; possible D gene TRBD1, 5 bases. V lost 4 bases and J lost 6, with 10 bases in between. In germline, CDR1 is LNHDA, CDR2 SQIVND (reference sequence). This CDR3 has 13 residues. Here the CDR3 DNA reads TGTGCCAGTAGTACCCAGGACATTCAGCCCCAGCATTTT. This codes for CASSTQDIQPQHF.

The V and J genes are TRBV2 and TRBJ1-1, with D hard to call. With 3 bases removed from V and 1 base from J, the gap between germline ends came to 6 bases. Germline V gene lookup returns CDR1 SNHLY and CDR2 FYNNEI. CDR3 length equals 13 residues. Here the CDR3 reads CASSDIGNTEAFF. As DNA, the CDR3 is TGTGCCAGCAGTGATATAGGGAACACTGAAGCTTTCTTT.

The gene calls are TRBV30 and TRBJ1-2, with D perhaps TRBD1 (6 bases). V lost 0 bases and J lost 5, with 13 bases in between. The germline V gene has CDR1 GTSNPN and CDR2 SVGIG (reference sequence). This CDR3 region has 14 residues. The CDR3 region has the DNA TGTGCCTGGAGTGTTGGGGGCTCCAAGTATGGCTACACCTTC. The encoded protein is CAWSVGGSKYGYTF.

In the case of this clone: Within the sample, other DNA sequences also encode this same CDR3. The rearrangement links TRBV6-5 to TRBJ1-3; no clear D gene. The CDR3 is 12 amino acids. Germline lookup yields CDR1 MNHEY and CDR2 SVGAGI. The V gene lost 6 bases and the J gene lost 0 bases, with 3 bases spanning the gap. CDR3 region: CASRSSGNTIYF. CDR3 DNA sequence: TGTGCCAGCAGGTCCTCTGGAAACACCATATATTTT.

The genes are TRBV6-5 and TRBJ1-2; the D gene is possibly TRBD1 (6 bases). CDR3 length: 14 residues. V shed 8 bases and J shed 3 bases, with 16 bases lying between them. CDR1 and CDR2 from the germline V gene are MNHEY and SVGAGI. The CDR3 coding sequence is TGTGCCAGCGTTCCGGGGGCAACGGACTATGGCTACACCTTC. It codes for CASVPGATDYGYTF.

This chain connects TRBV30 to TRBJ1-2; 8 bases agree with TRBD1. Germline V gene sequence: CDR1 GTSNPN, CDR2 SVGIG (reference sequence). Losses at the gene ends were 5 bases for V and 2 bases for J; bases not matched to a gene: 4. The length of the CDR3 is 13 residues. For the CDR3, the DNA is TGTGCCTGGGGGACAGGTTACAACTATGGCTACACCTTC. This translates into CAWGTGYNYGYTF. The variable domain in full, completed from reference TRBV30 and TRBJ1-2, reads SQTIHQWPATLVQPVGSPLSLECTVEGTSNPNLYWYRQAAGRGLQLLFYSVGIGQISSEVPQNLSASRPQDRQFILSSKKLLLSDSGFYLCAWGTGYNYGYTFGSGTRLTVV.